These T cell receptor beta chains were read from a single sample in a study of human T cells and chemical hapten exposure. Using its own MiXCR run on the RACE reads, TCRdb lists one record per CDR3 protein. Of about 260,000 distinct CDR3 sequences in the sample, about 9.4% are singletons; the top ten hold about 2.5%. The specimen comprised whole blood, sampled in connection with sensitization to the hapten diphenylcyclopropenone (DPC). The source is a woman between 35 and 50 years old with alopecia areata. Some clones in this sample may be carry-over from other donors' samples. CDR3s include the opening cysteine and the closing phenylalanine or tryptophan. D genes are given only for firm matches. Rows may omit the clone size; those that give it use once, few, many or a size class.

CDR3 DNA	CDR3 protein	V gene	J gene	clone size	D gene
TGCGCCAGCCGGACTAGCGGAGACTACAATGAGCAGTTCTTC	CASRTSGDYNEQFF	TRBV5-1	TRBJ2-1	many	TRBD2
TGTGCCAGCAGGGTTGGGGGAAGCGGGAACTATGGCTACACCTTC	CASRVGGSGNYGYTF	TRBV12-3/TRBV12-4	TRBJ1-2	few	-
TGTGCCAGCAGCTCCAATAGGGGTGTTACTATTAATGAAAAACTGTTTTTT	CASSSNRGVTINEKLFF	TRBV7-9	TRBJ1-4	few	-
TGTGCCAGCAGGCGGGACAGGAGTCCCTACGAGCAGTACTTC	CASRRDRSPYEQYF	TRBV6-5	TRBJ2-7	-	TRBD1
TGTGCCAGCAGTTTAGCGGAAGTCTACGAGCAGTACTTC	CASSLAEVYEQYF	TRBV28	TRBJ2-7	few	-
TGCAGTGCTAGGTGGACTAGCGGGAGGAATGAGCAGTTCTTC	CSARWTSGRNEQFF	TRBV20-1	TRBJ2-1	-	TRBD2
TGTGCCAGCAGCTTTAGGGGTAACACTGAAGCTTTCTTT	CASSFRGNTEAFF	TRBV5-6	TRBJ1-1	-	-
TGTGCCAGCAGTTCAAGGATAGTCGGGGATGAGCAGTTCTTC	CASSSRIVGDEQFF	TRBV27	TRBJ2-1	many	-
TGCAGCGTTGATACCGCAGATACGCAGTATTTT	CSVDTADTQYF	TRBV29-1	TRBJ2-3	-	-
TGTGCCAGCAGTGACTTCCCCGGCGGCTACACCTTC	CASSDFPGGYTF	TRBV6-1	TRBJ1-2	many	-
TGTGCCAGTAGTATAGATAGCGGCCTTAACACTGAAGCTTTCTTT	CASSIDSGLNTEAFF	TRBV19	TRBJ1-1	-	-
TGTGCCAGCAGTTTACAGGTCCAAGAGACCCAGTACTTC	CASSLQVQETQYF	TRBV12-3/TRBV12-4	TRBJ2-5	few	-
TGTGCCAGCAGCCACCAGACGGACAATCAGCCCCAGCATTTT	CASSHQTDNQPQHF	TRBV2	TRBJ1-5	-	-
TGTGCCAGCGGGACAGGGAGCAAAATTCAGTACTTC	CASGTGSKIQYF	TRBV7-9	TRBJ2-4	few	TRBD1
TGCAGCGTCACCCGGGGGGGAGGCTACACCTTC	CSVTRGGGYTF	TRBV29-1	TRBJ1-2	many	-
TGCAGTGCTAGAGATCGGAGGGACTACGAGCAGTACTTC	CSARDRRDYEQYF	TRBV20-1	TRBJ2-7	few	-
TGTGCCAGCGGGTCTTACGGGAACTATGGCTACACCTTC	CASGSYGNYGYTF	TRBV28	TRBJ1-2	-	-
TGTGCCACCAGCAGAGGGACAGCGCTCTCTGGAAACACCATATATTTT	CATSRGTALSGNTIYF	TRBV15	TRBJ1-3	-	-
TGTGCCATCAGTGAGTCGGCCGGCGGGCAGTACTTC	CAISESAGGQYF	TRBV10-3	TRBJ2-7	many	-
TGTGCCAGCAGTTCCTCGAGGACAGGAGAAAACAATGAGCAGTTCTTC	CASSSSRTGENNEQFF	TRBV28	TRBJ2-1	many	TRBD1
TGTGCCATCAGCAGCCGACAGGGGAGTAGTACCGGGGAGCTGTTTTTT	CAISSRQGSSTGELFF	TRBV10-3	TRBJ2-2	many	TRBD1
TGCAGCGTCGGGGGGCCCTCTGGGGCCAACGTCCTGACTTTC	CSVGGPSGANVLTF	TRBV29-1	TRBJ2-6	many	-
TGTGCCAGTTATCGAAGGACAGGGGGCAGGGATACGCAGTATTTT	CASYRRTGGRDTQYF	TRBV28	TRBJ2-3	-	TRBD1
TGTGCCAGCAGACGGACGGGACAGTACCACTATGGCTACACCTTC	CASRRTGQYHYGYTF	TRBV12-3/TRBV12-4	TRBJ1-2	-	TRBD1
TGTGCCAGCACCTTTCAGTTCGGCGGGGAGCTGTTTTTT	CASTFQFGGELFF	TRBV7-2	TRBJ2-2	few	-
TGTGCCAGCAGCTTAGAGGGGCATAAAGGCTACACCTTC	CASSLEGHKGYTF	TRBV7-9	TRBJ1-2	-	-
TGTGCCAGCAGGGGTAGGGTTGGAAAACTGTTTTTT	CASRGRVGKLFF	TRBV27	TRBJ1-4	-	-
TGCAGTGCTAGTTTCGGGAGTGGTGATACGCAGTATTTT	CSASFGSGDTQYF	TRBV20-1	TRBJ2-3	-	-
TGTGCCAGCACTCTGGGGGGGCTGAACACTGAAGCTTTCTTT	CASTLGGLNTEAFF	TRBV12-3/TRBV12-4	TRBJ1-1	-	-
TGCAGCGTTGAAGAAGGAGGGGGTAGCGGGAGTGCAGATACGCAGTATTTT	CSVEEGGGSGSADTQYF	TRBV29-1	TRBJ2-3	few	TRBD2
TGCGCCAGCAGCTTACAGGGGGCTGTCAATCAGCCCCAGCATTTT	CASSLQGAVNQPQHF	TRBV5-1	TRBJ1-5	few	TRBD1
TGTGCCAGCAGCTCCGGGACTAGCGGGAGGGCTGAGCAGTTCTTC	CASSSGTSGRAEQFF	TRBV11-2	TRBJ2-1	many	TRBD2
TGCGCCAGCAGCTCAGGGGACCGCCGAGGGCCCCAGCATTTT	CASSSGDRRGPQHF	TRBV5-1	TRBJ1-5	-	-
TGCGCCAGCAGCCAAGAATTAGCGAGGAGCTCCTACGAGCAGTACTTC	CASSQELARSSYEQYF	TRBV4-3	TRBJ2-7	few	-
TGCGCCAGCAGCTTAGGACAGGGCGCGAATTCACCCCTCCACTTT	CASSLGQGANSPLHF	TRBV5-1	TRBJ1-6	few	TRBD1
TGTGCCAGCAGTTTAAGGGGGGACAGGGGCGGTCAGCCCCAGCATTTT	CASSLRGDRGGQPQHF	TRBV27	TRBJ1-5	few	TRBD1
TGCAGTGCTAGAGGCTTCCAGGACAGGGTGGGGGAGCAGTACTTC	CSARGFQDRVGEQYF	TRBV20-1	TRBJ2-7	-	TRBD1
TGTGCCAGCAGCCCATCGGCAGGGGGCACGGGGACTAATGAAAAACTGTTTTTT	CASSPSAGGTGTNEKLFF	TRBV9	TRBJ1-4	few	TRBD1
TGTGCCAGCAGCGGGAAGGCCCTGAACACCGGGGAGCTGTTTTTT	CASSGKALNTGELFF	TRBV6-1	TRBJ2-2	few	-
TGCGCCAGCAGCTTGGCCGGCACCGGGGACTATGGCTACACCTTC	CASSLAGTGDYGYTF	TRBV5-1	TRBJ1-2	few	-
TGTGCCAGCAGTGAGTTGGGAGAGCAGTACTTC	CASSELGEQYF	TRBV2	TRBJ2-7	-	-
TGTGCCAGCAGCCTCTGGACAGGGGGAAAGGGGGCTGAAGCTTTCTTT	CASSLWTGGKGAEAFF	TRBV4-2	TRBJ1-1	many	TRBD1
TGTGCCAGCAGTTACTCGGGCATTACCAATCAGCCCCAGCATTTT	CASSYSGITNQPQHF	TRBV6-2/TRBV6-3	TRBJ1-5	few	-
TGTGCCAGCAGCCCGGGGACTAGCGGCAAGACCCAGTACTTC	CASSPGTSGKTQYF	TRBV7-8	TRBJ2-5	-	TRBD2
TGTGCCGCGAGGGAGGTAGGAGTGGGGACTGAAGCTTTCTTT	CAAREVGVGTEAFF	TRBV6-1	TRBJ1-1	-	-